Listed here are 11 T cell receptor beta chains from one sample, sequenced in a study of cytomegalovirus exposure and HLA in healthy donors. The PCR used 60 Vbeta and 13 Jbeta primers. Data came from immunoSEQ multiplex PCR; TCRdb stores just in-frame clones and leaves some out. This sample carries 75,000 to 100,000 clones, roughly four fifths of them seen once, and the ten largest clones take under 0.75%. What was sequenced was PBMCs. These TCRs come from a man aged 25 to 40 in good health and CMV-seronegative.

As concerns this clone: Compared with germline, one end of the junction differs, possibly owing to a read error. The chain joins TRBV5-1 to TRBJ1-3; D gene unclear. Germline-derived CDR1 and CDR2 are SGHRS and YFSETQ. The length of the CDR3 is 14 residues. This CDR3 reads CVSSLGGLGNTIYF. The CDR3 nucleotides are TGCGTCAGCAGCTTGGGAGGGTTAGGAAACACCATATATTTT.

The rearrangement joins TRBV7-2 to TRBJ2-7; 9 positions agree with TRBD2. In germline, CDR1 is SGHTA, CDR2 FQGNSA. The CDR3 runs to 16 residues. V was pared by 5 bases and J by 6 bases, with 14 bases of the junction left unmatched. This CDR3 is CASSPRWSGGSGEQYF. The CDR3 DNA follows: TGTGCCAGCAGCCCCCGCTGGAGCGGGGGGTCAGGCGAGCAGTACTTC.

The gene calls are TRBV2 and TRBJ1-5, with D tentatively TRBD1 (6 bases). Germline CDR1 is SNHLY and CDR2 is FYNNEI. V lost 6 bases and J 2 bases, leaving 20 bases between the germline ends. CDR3 length: 17 residues. The CDR3 region is CASSEGVMGAGNQPQHF. The CDR3 DNA is TGTGCCAGCAGCGAGGGTGTTATGGGGGCTGGCAATCAGCCCCAGCATTTT.

This clone was detected only once. This chain connects TRBV6-4 to TRBJ1-4; D remains ambiguous. The V gene lost 4 bases and the J gene lost 5 bases, with 14 bases spanning the gap. Germline assignment: CDR1 MRHNA and CDR2 SNTAGT. The CDR3 consists of 15 residues. Written as DNA, the CDR3 is TGTGCCAGCAGTGCCTTCGGTAACCGAAATGAAAAACTGTTTTTT. Protein: CASSAFGNRNEKLFF.

Only a few counts were recorded for this clone. The chain employs TRBV4-3 and TRBJ2-4; 7 bases agree with TRBD1. V lost 1 base, J lost 8 bases, and 8 bases stayed unmatched. This CDR3 has 15 residues. Germline lookup yields CDR1 LGHNA and CDR2 YSLEER. The CDR3 is CASSQAATGIDIQYF. For the CDR3, the DNA is TGCGCCAGCAGCCAAGCAGCGACAGGGATAGACATTCAGTACTTC.

The chain links TRBV18 to TRBJ2-7; 7 nucleotides agree with TRBD1. The V gene's germline CDR1 is KGHSH and CDR2 LQKENI. The CDR3 has 13 residues. Trimming took 2 bases from V and 4 from J; bases not matched to a gene: 2. CDR3 bases: TGTGCCAGCTCACCAGTACAGGGGTACGAGCAGTACGTC. This translates into CASSPVQGYEQYV.

The chain links TRBV11-2 to TRBJ2-7; 9 bases fit TRBD2. Germline-derived CDR1 and CDR2 are SGHAT and FQNNGV. The CDR3 sequence is 16 residues long. The V segment lost 5 bases and the J segment 0 bases; nucleotides outside the gene matches: 8. The CDR3 spells CASSDIAGVGSYEQYV. The CDR3 DNA reads as TGTGCCAGCAGCGACATAGCGGGGGTGGGCTCCTACGAGCAGTACGTC.

V usage is TRBV27 and J usage is TRBJ2-3; the D gene is possibly TRBD1 (5 bases). The V and J ends lost 5 bases and 4 bases respectively, with 16 bases between them. This CDR3 region has 15 residues. The germline V gene encodes CDR1 MNHEY and CDR2 SMNVEV (reference sequence). The CDR3 spells CASSVSVRAADTQYF. The CDR3 nucleotides read TGTGCCAGCAGTGTAAGTGTCAGGGCGGCAGATACGCAGTATTTT.

J is TRBJ2-2 and V is TRBV5-1, with 9 bases matching TRBD1. Germline CDR1 is SGHRS and CDR2 is YFSETQ. The V and J ends lost 0 bases and 4 bases, in that order; junction bases with no gene match: 7. The CDR3 runs 17 residues. DNA for the CDR3: TGCGCCAGCAGCTTGGCCGGGACAGGGATTCTCACCGGGGAGCTGTTTTTT. Amino acid sequence: CASSLAGTGILTGELFF.

The CDR3 region has the DNA TGCAGCGTTGGTTTCGAGACAGCGAACACCGGGGAGCTGTTTTTT. It encodes CSVGFETANTGELFF. The V gene is TRBV29-1, the J gene TRBJ2-2, with a weak D call TRBD1 (5 bases). The V and J ends lost 4 bases and 0 bases respectively, with 12 bases between them. The germline CDR1 and CDR2 sequences are SQVTM and ANQGSEA. CDR3 length: 15 amino acids.

This clone was seen just once. The V gene is TRBV29-1, the J gene TRBJ1-4; D remains ambiguous. In germline, CDR1 is SQVTM, CDR2 ANQGSEA. V lost 6 bases, J lost 2 bases, and 13 bases lay in between. There are 14 residues in the CDR3. The CDR3 nucleotides read TGCAGCGTAGGACGGACGGGGACTAATGAAAAACTGTTTTTT. Translating gives CSVGRTGTNEKLFF.